What follows is one T cell receptor (beta chain) and its context. Its target is unknown. The donors comprised healthy bone marrow donors. Both 60 Vbeta primers and 13 Jbeta primers went into the PCR. Assay: immunoSEQ multiplex PCR; the TCRdb copy retains only in-frame clones and omits some. The sample consists of roughly 150,000 clones, 82% of them appearing once. This specimen comes from a study of cytomegalovirus exposure and HLA in healthy donors. Study-level information: Researchers found that roughly 81% of 350 to 500 genotyped donors fell within the Caucasian-associated ancestry cluster. Broader study findings: Accurate predictions that matched the HLA-A and HLA-B alleles of most subjects were reportedly made from TCR beta sequences. What a later analysis reportedly showed was that an Asian-associated ancestry cluster had fewer N-insertions than the approximately 700-donor mean.

This CDR3 is 13 amino acids long. Germline V CDR1 and CDR2: SGHRS, YFSETQ. Trimming took 4 bases from V and 3 from J, leaving 11 bases between them. This rearrangement joins TRBV5-1 to TRBJ2-7; tentative D call: TRBD2 (6 bases). The material sequenced was PBMCs. The clonotype comes from a girl under 10 years old in good health and CMV-seropositive. CDR3 DNA sequence: TGCGCCAGCAGCGCGGGGCTATACTACGAGCAGTACTTC. Translated: CASSAGLYYEQYF.